These 21 T cell receptor beta chains were all obtained from the same sample, sequenced in a study of blood T cell repertoires in COVID-19. TCRdb keeps only in-frame clones here, not all; method: immunoSEQ multiplex PCR. The sample has some 40,000 clones, 70% to 90% seen once. Material: peripheral blood. Receptor source: a human donor in a cohort sampled during active COVID-19.

The rearrangement joins TRBV10-3 to TRBJ2-7, with TRBD1 identical over 12 bases. V lost 3 bases, J lost 5 bases, and 8 bases stayed unmatched. The CDR3 has 16 residues. CDR1 is ENHRY, CDR2 SYGVKD, per germline. CDR3 coding DNA: TGTGCCATCAGTGACCCCGGGACAGGGGGCATCGACGAGCAGTACTTC. Translation: CAISDPGTGGIDEQYF.

The genes are TRBV5-6 and TRBJ2-7; tentative D call: TRBD1 (6 bases). The CDR3 has 16 amino acids. The germline CDR1 and CDR2 sequences are SGHDT and YYEEEE. The V end was cut by 4 bases, the J end by 7 bases, with 24 bases between. The CDR3 coding sequence is TGTGCCAGCAGCCGCGAGATTAAGGGGGTCTCCATAGAGCAGTACTTC. It specifies CASSREIKGVSIEQYF.

The chain carries TRBV4-1 and TRBJ1-6; tentative D call: TRBD1 (5 bases). The germline V and J ends were trimmed by 1 base and 5 bases, with 9 bases remaining between them. The CDR3 is made up of 15 amino acids. The germline V gene has CDR1 MGHRA and CDR2 YSYEKL. CDR3 region: CASSQGGRDNSPLHF. CDR3 DNA sequence: TGCGCCAGCAGCCAAGGGGGCAGAGATAATTCACCCCTCCACTTT.

The chain recombines TRBV30 with TRBJ1-5; 10 bases are a match to TRBD1. V trimming: 2 bases; J trimming: 5 bases; junction bases outside the gene matches: 9. There are 16 residues in the CDR3. CDR1 and CDR2 from the germline V gene are GTSNPN and SVGIG (reference sequence). The CDR3 region is CAWSTPWDRGYQPQHF. CDR3 coding DNA: TGTGCCTGGAGTACACCATGGGACAGGGGATATCAGCCCCAGCATTTT.

The chain has TRBV6-5 and TRBJ2-7, with 7 positions matching TRBD1. The CDR3 consists of 13 residues. Germline V gives CDR1 MNHEY, CDR2 SVGAGI. The V gene end was trimmed by 8 bases and the J gene end by 3 bases; junction bases not matched to a gene: 7. CDR3 sequence (DNA): TGTGCCAGCCTCACAAACAGGGGCTACGAGCAGTACTTC. This encodes CASLTNRGYEQYF.

The J gene is TRBJ2-3, the V gene TRBV10-1, with 9 bases that match TRBD2. The germline V gene encodes CDR1 WNHNN and CDR2 SYGVQD (reference sequence). V lost 6 bases to trimming and J lost 2 bases; unmatched junction nucleotides: 6. The CDR3 contains 15 residues. The chain's CDR3 is CASSRTSEITDTQYF. The CDR3 nucleotides read TGCGCCAGCAGCAGGACTAGCGAGATCACAGATACGCAGTATTTT.

This chain connects TRBV27 to TRBJ2-1; the match to TRBD2 covers 7 bases. The CDR3 covers 15 residues. The J segment lost 2 bases and the V segment lost 1 base, leaving 2 bases of the junction unmatched. Germline V gene lookup returns CDR1 MNHEY and CDR2 SMNVEV (reference sequence). The CDR3 reads CASSLLGGPYNEQFF. The CDR3 coding sequence is TGTGCCAGCAGTTTATTGGGAGGGCCCTACAATGAGCAGTTCTTC.

The J gene is TRBJ1-6, the V gene TRBV6-6, with TRBD1 matching 8 bases. The CDR3 extends over 15 amino acids. Looked up from germline, CDR1 is MNHNY and CDR2 is SVGAGI (reference sequence). Germline trimming cut 5 bases from V and 8 bases from J; bases unmatched to any gene: 8. DNA for the CDR3: TGTGCCAGCAGTCCCTCCGGGACAGGCGATTCACCCCTCCACTTT. It is translated as CASSPSGTGDSPLHF.

J is TRBJ1-5 and V is TRBV5-3; 9 bases match TRBD1. TRBV5-3 is an ORF, with its function uncertain. There are 17 residues in the CDR3. V dropped 2 bases and J dropped 0; count of bases not matched to a gene: 6. The CDR3 DNA reads as TGTGCCAGAAGCTTTGTGACAGGGGGTTTTAGCAATCAGCCCCAGCATTTT. This codes for CARSFVTGGFSNQPQHF.

The chain uses TRBV5-6 and TRBJ2-1, with 9 nucleotides matching TRBD2. CDR1 and CDR2 (germline): SGHDT, YYEEEE. V trimming: 3 bases; J trimming: 4 bases; junction bases outside the gene matches: 8. The CDR3 contains 16 residues. The CDR3 DNA reads as TGTGCCAGCAGCTATGGGAGCGGGAGGTGGTACAATGAGCAGTTCTTC. Its protein is CASSYGSGRWYNEQFF. The full variable domain, its missing parts supplied by reference TRBV5-6 and TRBJ2-1, is DAGVTQSPTHLIKTRGQQVTLRCSPKSGHDTVSWYQQALGQGPQFIFQYYEEEERQRGNFPDRFSGHQFPNYSSELNVNALLLGDSALYLCASSYGSGRWYNEQFFGPGTRLTVL.

This clone was detected only once. The rearrangement joins TRBV30 to TRBJ1-2, with TRBD1 identical over 8 bases. The germline gives CDR1 GTSNPN, CDR2 SVGIG (reference sequence). V lost 7 bases to trimming and J lost 4 bases; unmatched junction nucleotides: 8. This CDR3 has 13 amino acids. The DNA for the CDR3 is TGTGCCTCAAAGGACAGGGCGGGCTATGGCTACACCTTC. Translating gives CASKDRAGYGYTF.

The chain recombines TRBV15 with TRBJ1-2; D is ambiguous. V lost 1 base, J lost 6 bases, and 15 bases lay in between. CDR3 length: 15 residues. The germline gives CDR1 LNHNV, CDR2 YYDKDF (reference sequence). In nucleotides, the CDR3 is TGTGCCACCAGCAGAGTCGGGGTCGGGTGGGATGGCTACACCTTC. Translation: CATSRVGVGWDGYTF.

The V and J genes are TRBV5-1 and TRBJ2-1; D unclear. CDR3 length: 16 residues. Germline V gene lookup returns CDR1 SGHRS and CDR2 YFSETQ. V gave up 6 bases and J gave up 6 bases, with 22 bases separating them. The CDR3 DNA reads TGCGCCAGCATTCCGGAGATCGGCGGCTTCCGCAATGAGCAGTTCTTC. Its protein product is CASIPEIGGFRNEQFF.

The chain has TRBV3-1 (or the pseudogene TRBV3-2) and TRBJ2-3, with 9 bases lining up with TRBD2. After removal of 1 base from V and 2 bases from J, the junction contained 1 base not matched to a gene. The CDR3 runs to 15 residues. Germline lookup yields CDR1 LGHDT and CDR2 YNNKEL (reference sequence). The CDR3 nucleotides are TGTGCCAGCAGCCAAGCTAGCGGGGCCACAGATACGCAGTATTTT. It yields the protein CASSQASGATDTQYF.

The V and J genes are TRBV21-1 and TRBJ2-3; the table's D call, TRBD2, was not checked against the DNA. TRBV21-1 is a documented pseudogene. The CDR3 is 17 amino acids. The CDR3 sequence is CASSKVAERGCTDTQYF. The DNA of the CDR3 is TGTGCCAGCAGCAAAGTTGCGGAGCGGGGATGCACAGATACGCAGTATTTT.

The chain employs TRBV9 and TRBJ2-7; TRBD1 might be the D (6 bases). V was cut by 1 base and J by 5 bases, with 13 bases left in between. CDR1 and CDR2 from the germline V gene are SGDLS and YYNGEE. This CDR3 contains 14 residues. The DNA for the CDR3 is TGTGCCAGCAGCGTAAGAGACAGGCTCGACGAGCAGTACTTC. Residues: CASSVRDRLDEQYF.

The rearrangement joins TRBV27 to TRBJ2-7; the match to TRBD2 covers 9 bases. Germline trimming cut 6 bases from V and 2 bases from J; bases unmatched to any gene: 5. In germline, CDR1 is MNHEY, CDR2 SMNVEV (reference sequence). The CDR3 is 14 amino acids. DNA of the CDR3: TGTGCCAGCAGCTCCTTAGCGGGAGCCTACGAGCAGTACTTC. Protein product: CASSSLAGAYEQYF.

V usage is TRBV11-3 and J usage is TRBJ2-4; 8 positions agree with TRBD2. Germline CDR1 SGHNT, CDR2 YENEEA. With 0 bases clipped from V and 4 bases from J, the junction kept 5 bases outside the gene matches. The CDR3 has 16 amino acids. In nucleotides, the CDR3 is TGTGCCAGCAGCTTAGATTTTTTAGCGGGGAAAAACATTCAGTACTTC. It is translated as CASSLDFLAGKNIQYF.

The chain employs TRBV18 and TRBJ1-2; 7 bases map to TRBD1. V was pared by 4 bases and J by 4 bases, with 3 bases of the junction left unmatched. The germline gives CDR1 KGHSH, CDR2 LQKENI. The CDR3 loop spans 13 amino acids. CDR3 bases: TGTGCCAGCTCACGGACAGGAGTCTATGGCTACACCTTC. Translation gives CASSRTGVYGYTF.

The V call is TRBV19, the J call TRBJ2-1; 12 bases are shared with TRBD2. CDR3 length equals 15 residues. Germline CDR1 and CDR2: LNHDA and SQIVND (reference sequence). Trimming cost V 4 bases and J 7 bases; bases outside gene matches: 5. CDR3 coding DNA: TGTGCCAGTAGTACCTTGACTAGCGGGAGAAATGAGCAGTTCTTC. Translating gives CASSTLTSGRNEQFF.

V and J are TRBV27 and TRBJ1-5; no clear D gene. The CDR3 length is 16 residues. Germline V gives CDR1 MNHEY, CDR2 SMNVEV (reference sequence). The V end lost 0 bases, the J end lost 5 bases, and 14 bases lay between the germline ends. In nucleotides, the CDR3 is TGTGCCAGCAGTTTATCTGGGCGGGTCTGGCATCAGCCCCAGCATTTT. This translates into CASSLSGRVWHQPQHF.